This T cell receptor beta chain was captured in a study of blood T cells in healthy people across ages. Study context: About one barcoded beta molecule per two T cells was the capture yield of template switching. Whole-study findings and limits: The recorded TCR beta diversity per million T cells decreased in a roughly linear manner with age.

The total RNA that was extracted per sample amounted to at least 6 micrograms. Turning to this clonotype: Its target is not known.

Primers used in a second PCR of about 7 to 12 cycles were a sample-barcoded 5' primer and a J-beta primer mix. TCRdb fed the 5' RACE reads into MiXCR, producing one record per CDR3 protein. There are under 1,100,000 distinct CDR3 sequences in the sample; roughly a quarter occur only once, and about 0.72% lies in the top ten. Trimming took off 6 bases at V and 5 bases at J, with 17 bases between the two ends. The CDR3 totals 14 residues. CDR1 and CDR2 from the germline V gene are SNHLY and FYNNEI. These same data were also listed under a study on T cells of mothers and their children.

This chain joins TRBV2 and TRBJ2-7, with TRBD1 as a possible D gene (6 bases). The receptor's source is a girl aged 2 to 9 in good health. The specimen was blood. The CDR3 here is CASRRDQGHHEQYF. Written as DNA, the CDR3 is TGTGCCAGCAGGAGAGACCAGGGGCACCACGAGCAGTACTTC.